This T cell receptor (beta chain) was identified during a study of blood T cell repertoires in COVID-19. Overall study context: Sources were T cells, B-cell-depleted T cells, or PBMCs; the material itself was cDNA or gDNA.

From germline, CDR1 is MNHEY and CDR2 SVGAGI. This CDR3 spans 14 amino acids. V lost 6 bases and J lost 5; bases outside the gene matches: 3. Libraries were prepared by immunoSEQ multiplex PCR; TCRdb keeps only in-frame clonotypes and omits some of them. The table lists more than 85,000 clones, around 85% of them singletons, with 35% to 45% in the top ten. This TCR was sampled from a man older than 75 with acute or convalescent COVID-19. The V call is TRBV6-5, the J call TRBJ1-4, with 10 bases matching TRBD1. Material: peripheral blood. The CDR3 spells CASRDRGPNEKLFF. DNA for the CDR3: TGTGCCAGCAGAGACAGGGGGCCAAATGAAAAACTGTTTTTT.